This note documents a single TCR beta chain sequence. Its antigen is unknown. Trimming removed 5 bases at V and 1 base at J, with 15 bases between. Per the germline V gene, CDR1 is SGHTA and CDR2 is FQGNSA. The CDR3 spans 16 residues. This entry comes from a study of cytomegalovirus exposure and HLA in healthy donors. Study results and caveats: The classifier was said to identify cytomegalovirus status with high specificity and sensitivity. TCR beta chains associated with HLA were, in a later analysis, more clonally expanded than equally common others. Earlier analysis looked at TCR beta V segments, and most were productive about 87% or about 30% of the time.

Primers included in the PCR were 60 Vbeta and 13 Jbeta primers. Sequenced by immunoSEQ multiplex PCR; TCRdb stores in-frame clones only, minus some. Here the sample spans more than 150,000 clones, over 75% being singletons. This receptor was identified in a man in his forties or fifties in good health and CMV-seronegative. The rearrangement joins TRBV7-2 to TRBJ1-5; D is undetermined. Sequenced sample: PBMCs. This chain's CDR3 is CASSVGTPGSNQPQHF. CDR3 sequence (DNA): TGTGCCAGCAGCGTGGGCACCCCTGGGAGCAATCAGCCCCAGCATTTT.